Each of the 3 T cell receptor beta chains below was sequenced from the same sample in a study of T cell responses to AZD1222 COVID-19 vaccine. Using immunoSEQ multiplex PCR, the repertoire was profiled, and TCRdb retains in-frame clones only, with some absent. This sample has about 170,000 clones; around 85% occur once, and the top ten carry around 1%. Here the sequenced sample was peripheral blood, taken 28 days after the second AZD1222 dose. The receptors derive from an adult who received the AZD1222 COVID-19 vaccine.

The chain is built from TRBV29-1 and TRBJ1-3; D is unresolved. With 3 bases removed from V and 0 bases from J, the gap between germline ends came to 9 bases. Per the germline V gene, CDR1 is SQVTM and CDR2 is ANQGSEA. CDR3 length equals 14 residues. CDR3 DNA: TGCAGCGTTGAGAGGACTTACTCTGGAAACACCATATATTTT. Amino acid sequence: CSVERTYSGNTIYF.

The chain is built from TRBV27 and TRBJ1-5; D gene unclear. Germline V gene sequence: CDR1 MNHEY, CDR2 SMNVEV (reference sequence). The CDR3 is 13 residues long. The V gene lost 2 bases and the J gene lost 7 bases, with 9 bases spanning the gap. CDR3 coding DNA: TGTGCCAGCAGTTTAGGTAGGGCCCAGCCCCAGCATTTT. Protein product: CASSLGRAQPQHF.

The rearrangement links TRBV12-2 to TRBJ2-7; TRBD2 was called by the table and not checked on the DNA. TRBV12-2 is termed a pseudogene. This CDR3 is built from 17 residues. The CDR3 sequence: CASRFPPRRGGSYEQYF. The CDR3 DNA reads TGTGCAAGTCGCTTCCCCCCACGGCGGGGGGGATCCTACGAGCAGTACTTC.